The sequence of this TCR beta chain was determined in a study of blood T cell repertoires in COVID-19. Study in general: The United States, Italy and Spain supplied acute and convalescent COVID-19 samples. The cDNA or gDNA used as material had been derived from T cells, B-cell-depleted T cells, or PBMCs.

The CDR3 runs 16 residues. CDR1 and CDR2 (germline): MNHNS, SASEGT. The ends were cut back, 0 bases at V and 8 bases at J, with 19 bases in the middle. The repertoire was sequenced with immunoSEQ multiplex PCR; TCRdb's copy has only in-frame clones and lacks some. The sample includes tens of thousands of clones, around 83% of them seen just once. A few counts support this clone. V gene TRBV6-1 combines with J gene TRBJ1-2; possibly TRBD1 for D (6 bases). Sequenced: peripheral blood. The sequence was obtained from a woman in her sixties or seventies with acute or convalescent COVID-19. CDR3 protein: CASSEARQERSRGYTF. The DNA for the CDR3 is TGTGCCAGCAGTGAAGCCCGACAGGAAAGAAGTAGGGGCTACACCTTC.